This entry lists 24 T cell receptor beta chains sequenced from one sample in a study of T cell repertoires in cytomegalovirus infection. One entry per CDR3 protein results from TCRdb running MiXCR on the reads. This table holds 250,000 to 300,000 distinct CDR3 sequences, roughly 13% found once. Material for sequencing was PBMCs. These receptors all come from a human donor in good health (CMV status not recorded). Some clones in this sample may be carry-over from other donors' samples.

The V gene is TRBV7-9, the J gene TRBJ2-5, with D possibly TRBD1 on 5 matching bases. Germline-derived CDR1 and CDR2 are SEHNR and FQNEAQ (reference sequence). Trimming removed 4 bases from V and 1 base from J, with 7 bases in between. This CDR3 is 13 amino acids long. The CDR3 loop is CASSWTTQETQYF. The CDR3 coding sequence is TGTGCCAGCAGCTGGACAACCCAAGAGACCCAGTACTTC.

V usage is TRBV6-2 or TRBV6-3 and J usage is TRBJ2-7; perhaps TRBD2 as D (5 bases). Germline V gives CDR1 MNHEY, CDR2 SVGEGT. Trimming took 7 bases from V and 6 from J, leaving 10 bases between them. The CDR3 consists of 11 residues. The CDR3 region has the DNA TGTGCCAGCACCGGGGAGTTCGAGCAGTACTTC. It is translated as CASTGEFEQYF.

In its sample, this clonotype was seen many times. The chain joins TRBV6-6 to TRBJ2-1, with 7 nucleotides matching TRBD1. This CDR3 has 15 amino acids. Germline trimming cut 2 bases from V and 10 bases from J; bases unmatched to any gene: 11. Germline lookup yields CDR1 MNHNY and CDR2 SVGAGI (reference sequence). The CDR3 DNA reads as TGTGCCAGCAGTTACACATGGACAGGCCGCGGGGAGCAGTTCTTC. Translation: CASSYTWTGRGEQFF.

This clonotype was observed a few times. Here the CDR3 reads CASSQRDRGQSTGVWITEPDTQYF. The CDR3 region has the DNA TGTGCCAGCAGCCAACGGGACAGGGGACAATCCACAGGGGTTTGGATCACCGAACCAGATACGCAGTATTTT. The rearrangement links TRBV11-2 to TRBJ2-3; 10 bases map to TRBD1. This CDR3 is built from 24 residues. With 5 bases clipped from V and 4 bases from J, the junction kept 33 bases outside the gene matches. Germline loops: CDR1 SGHAT, CDR2 FQNNGV.

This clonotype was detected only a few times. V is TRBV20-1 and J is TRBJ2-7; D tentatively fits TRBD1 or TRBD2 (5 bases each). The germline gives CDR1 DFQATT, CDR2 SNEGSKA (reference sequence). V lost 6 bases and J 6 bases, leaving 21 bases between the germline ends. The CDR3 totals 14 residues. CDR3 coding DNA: TGCAGTGCCGAACGGGACGCAGGGTTGGGCGAGCAGTACTTC. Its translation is CSAERDAGLGEQYF.

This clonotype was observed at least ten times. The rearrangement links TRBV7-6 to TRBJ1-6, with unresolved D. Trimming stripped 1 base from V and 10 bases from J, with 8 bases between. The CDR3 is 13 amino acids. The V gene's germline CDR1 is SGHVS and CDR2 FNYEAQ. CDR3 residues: CASSLDIDSPLHF. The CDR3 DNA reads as TGTGCCAGCAGCTTAGATATTGACTCACCCCTCCACTTT.

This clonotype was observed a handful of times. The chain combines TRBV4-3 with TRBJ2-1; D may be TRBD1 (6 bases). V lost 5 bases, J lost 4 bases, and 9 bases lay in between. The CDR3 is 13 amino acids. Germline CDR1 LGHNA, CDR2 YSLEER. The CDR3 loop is CASSIGQYNEQFF. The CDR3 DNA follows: TGCGCCAGCAGCATCGGACAGTACAATGAGCAGTTCTTC.

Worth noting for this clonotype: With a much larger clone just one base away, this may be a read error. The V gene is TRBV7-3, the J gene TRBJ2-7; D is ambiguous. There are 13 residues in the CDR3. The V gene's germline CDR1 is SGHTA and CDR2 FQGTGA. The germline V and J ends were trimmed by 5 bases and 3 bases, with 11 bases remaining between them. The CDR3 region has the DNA TGTGCCAGCAGCCTCGACCCCAACTACGAGCAGTACGTC. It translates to CASSLDPNYEQYV.

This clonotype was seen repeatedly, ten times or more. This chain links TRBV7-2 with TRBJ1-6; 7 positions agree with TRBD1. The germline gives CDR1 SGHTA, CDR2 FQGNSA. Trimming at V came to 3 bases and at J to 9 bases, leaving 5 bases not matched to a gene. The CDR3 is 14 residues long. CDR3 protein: CASSFRQGPSPLHF. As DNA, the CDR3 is TGTGCCAGCAGCTTTCGACAGGGCCCTTCACCCCTCCACTTT.

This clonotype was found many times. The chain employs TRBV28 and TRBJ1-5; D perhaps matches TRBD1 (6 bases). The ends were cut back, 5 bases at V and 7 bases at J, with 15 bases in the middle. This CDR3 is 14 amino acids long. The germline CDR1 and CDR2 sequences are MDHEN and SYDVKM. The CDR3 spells CASSPYRDGQPQHF. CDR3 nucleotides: TGTGCCAGCAGTCCCTACAGGGACGGGCAGCCCCAGCATTTT.

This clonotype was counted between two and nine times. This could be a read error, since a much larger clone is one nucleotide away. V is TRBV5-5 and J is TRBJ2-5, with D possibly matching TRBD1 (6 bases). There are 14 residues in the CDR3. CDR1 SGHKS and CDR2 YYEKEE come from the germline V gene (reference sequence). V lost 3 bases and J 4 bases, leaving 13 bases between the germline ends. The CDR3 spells CASSSVGAGETQYF. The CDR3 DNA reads TGTGCCAGCAGCTCAGTGGGGGCGGGAGAGACCCAGTACTTC.

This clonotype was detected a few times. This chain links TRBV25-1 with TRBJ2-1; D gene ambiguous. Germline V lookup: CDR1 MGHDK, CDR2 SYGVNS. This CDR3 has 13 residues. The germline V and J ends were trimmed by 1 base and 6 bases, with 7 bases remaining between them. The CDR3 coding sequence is TGTGCCAGCAGTGAATTCCCCTTCAATGAGCAGTTCTTC. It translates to CASSEFPFNEQFF.

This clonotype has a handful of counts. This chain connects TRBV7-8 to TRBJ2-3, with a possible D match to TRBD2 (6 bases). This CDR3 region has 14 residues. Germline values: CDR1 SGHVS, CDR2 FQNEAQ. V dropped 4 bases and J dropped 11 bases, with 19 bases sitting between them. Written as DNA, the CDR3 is TGTGCCAGCAGCTCTAATGAGCGGGCAGGGAAGCAGTATTTT. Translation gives CASSSNERAGKQYF.

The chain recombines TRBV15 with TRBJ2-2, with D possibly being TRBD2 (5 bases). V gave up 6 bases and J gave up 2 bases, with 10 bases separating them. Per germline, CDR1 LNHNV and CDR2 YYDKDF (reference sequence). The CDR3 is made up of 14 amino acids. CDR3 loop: CATSRGDNTGELFF. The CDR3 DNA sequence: TGTGCCACCAGTCGGGGAGATAACACCGGGGAGCTGTTTTTT.

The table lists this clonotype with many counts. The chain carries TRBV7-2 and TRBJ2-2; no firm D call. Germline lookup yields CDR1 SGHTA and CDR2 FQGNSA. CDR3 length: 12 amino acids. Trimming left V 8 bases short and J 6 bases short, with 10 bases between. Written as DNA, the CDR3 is TGTGCCAGCGGGTTAAACGCCGGGGAGCTGTTTTTT. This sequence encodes CASGLNAGELFF.

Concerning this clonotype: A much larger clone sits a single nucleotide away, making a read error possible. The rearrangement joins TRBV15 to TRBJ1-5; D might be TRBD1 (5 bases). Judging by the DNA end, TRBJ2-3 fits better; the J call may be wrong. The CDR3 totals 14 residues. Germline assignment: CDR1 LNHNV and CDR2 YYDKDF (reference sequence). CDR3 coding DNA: TGTGCCACCAGCAGAGTTTGGGGCGGCCAGCCCCAGTATTTT. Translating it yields CATSRVWGGQPQYF.

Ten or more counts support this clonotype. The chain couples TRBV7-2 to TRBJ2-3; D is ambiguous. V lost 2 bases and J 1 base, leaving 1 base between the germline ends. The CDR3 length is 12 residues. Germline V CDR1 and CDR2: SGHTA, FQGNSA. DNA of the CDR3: TGTGCCAGCAGCTTACGCACAGATACGCAGTATTTT. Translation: CASSLRTDTQYF.

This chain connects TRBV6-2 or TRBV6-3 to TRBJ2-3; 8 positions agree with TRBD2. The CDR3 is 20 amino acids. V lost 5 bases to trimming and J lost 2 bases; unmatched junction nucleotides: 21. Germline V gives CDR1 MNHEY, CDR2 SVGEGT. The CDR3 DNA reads TGTGCCAGCAGTCCCCACGGGGGAAATCCAGCGGGGGCGATCACAGATACGCAGTATTTT. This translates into CASSPHGGNPAGAITDTQYF.

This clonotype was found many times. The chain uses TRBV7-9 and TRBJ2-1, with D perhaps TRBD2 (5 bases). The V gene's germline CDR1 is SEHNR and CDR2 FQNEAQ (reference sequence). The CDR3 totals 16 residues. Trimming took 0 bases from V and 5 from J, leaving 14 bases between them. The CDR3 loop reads CASSLARLADNNEQFF. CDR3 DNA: TGTGCCAGCAGCTTAGCGCGGCTAGCAGACAACAATGAGCAGTTCTTC. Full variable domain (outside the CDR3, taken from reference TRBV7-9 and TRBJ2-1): DTGVSQNPRHKITKRGQNVTFRCDPISEHNRLYWYRQTLGQGPEFLTYFQNEAQLEKSRLLSDRFSAERPKGSFSTLEIQRTEQGDSAMYLCASSLARLADNNEQFFGPGTRLTVL.

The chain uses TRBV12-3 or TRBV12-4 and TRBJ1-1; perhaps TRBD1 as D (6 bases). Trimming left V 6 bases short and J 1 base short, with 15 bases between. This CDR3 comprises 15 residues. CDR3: CASSHIRGGNTEAFF. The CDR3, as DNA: TGTGCCAGCAGCCATATCAGGGGAGGGAACACTGAAGCTTTCTTT.

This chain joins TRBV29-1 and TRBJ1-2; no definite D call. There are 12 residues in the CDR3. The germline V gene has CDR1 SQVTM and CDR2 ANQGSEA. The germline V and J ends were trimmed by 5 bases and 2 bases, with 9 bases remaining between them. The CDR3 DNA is TGCAGCGTTTCCTCGGCAAACTATGGCTACACCTTC. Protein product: CSVSSANYGYTF.

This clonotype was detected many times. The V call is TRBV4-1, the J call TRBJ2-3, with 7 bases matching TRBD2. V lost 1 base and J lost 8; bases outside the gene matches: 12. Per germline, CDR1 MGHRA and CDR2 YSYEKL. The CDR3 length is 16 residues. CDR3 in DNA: TGCGCCAGCAGCCAAGTTACGGGGGGACCATTCGGTACGCAGTATTTT. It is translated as CASSQVTGGPFGTQYF.

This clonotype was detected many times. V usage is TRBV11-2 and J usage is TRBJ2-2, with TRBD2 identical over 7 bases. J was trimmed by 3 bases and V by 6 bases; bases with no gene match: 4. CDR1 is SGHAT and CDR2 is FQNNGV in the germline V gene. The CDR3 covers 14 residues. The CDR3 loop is CASRFRGDTGELFF. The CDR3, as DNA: TGTGCCAGCAGATTCCGGGGGGACACCGGGGAGCTGTTTTTT.

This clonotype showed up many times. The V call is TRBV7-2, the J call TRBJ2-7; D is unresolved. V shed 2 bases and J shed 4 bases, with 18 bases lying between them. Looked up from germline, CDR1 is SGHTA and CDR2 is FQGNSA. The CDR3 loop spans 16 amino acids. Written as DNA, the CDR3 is TGTGCCAGCAGCTTAAGTTCGGCAGCGCCAAAATACGAGCAGTACTTC. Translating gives CASSLSSAAPKYEQYF.